The table lists the clone carrying this T cell receptor beta chain with many counts. This entry belongs to a study of T-cell reconstitution after alpha-beta-depleted transplantation in children. Unique molecular identifiers featured in how the TCRbeta library was prepared. TCRdb recomputed calls from the PCR reads with MiXCR, one row per CDR3 protein. The data hold roughly 170,000 distinct CDR3 sequences, with 6% to 7% observed a single time. V gave up 2 bases and J gave up 3 bases, with 11 bases separating them. CDR3 size: 14 residues. V gene TRBV12-3 or TRBV12-4 combines with J gene TRBJ2-7; D call uncertain. The input for sequencing was PBMCs from the stem cell graft donor, taken from the stem cell graft. This TCR was sampled from a human donor who donated a stem cell graft to a child with Wiskott-Aldrich syndrome. The CDR3 sequence is CASSLSDRFYEQYF. The CDR3 coding sequence is TGTGCCAGCAGTTTATCCGACCGATTCTACGAGCAGTACTTC.